The 20 T cell receptor beta chains below were found in one sample sequenced in a study of blood T cells in healthy people across ages. Next came a second PCR, run for about 7 to 12 cycles, which used a sample-barcoded 5' primer along with a J-beta primer mix. TCRdb reanalysed the 5' RACE reads using MiXCR and keeps one entry per CDR3 protein. The sample carries 1.5 million to 2 million distinct CDR3 sequences, more than 35% recorded once. Input material: blood. These receptors all stem from a human donor in good health.

This clonotype was seen a single time. The rearrangement uses TRBV4-1 and TRBJ1-5; 7 bases match TRBD1. The CDR3 consists of 15 residues. The germline V gene has CDR1 MGHRA and CDR2 YSYEKL. J lost 7 bases, V lost 0 bases, and 6 bases had no gene match. The CDR3 is CASSQDSTGNQPQHF. CDR3 in DNA: TGCGCCAGCAGCCAAGATTCGACAGGGAACCAGCCCCAGCATTTT.

CDR3 nucleotide sequence: TGTGCCAGCAGTTTAGCCGGGACAGGAGCCTACAATGAGCAGTTCTTC. This encodes CASSLAGTGAYNEQFF. This chain uses TRBV5-6 with TRBJ2-1; TRBD1 aligns across 8 bases. The CDR3 totals 16 residues. Germline CDR1 and CDR2: SGHDT and YYEEEE. Germline trimming cut 5 bases from V and 2 bases from J; bases unmatched to any gene: 9.

This clonotype was detected a few times. The rearrangement links TRBV28 to TRBJ2-7; no clear D gene. V gave up 4 bases and J gave up 3 bases, with 7 bases separating them. In germline, CDR1 is MDHEN, CDR2 SYDVKM. The CDR3 loop spans 12 amino acids. CDR3 coding DNA: TGTGCCAGCAGTTCCCACGTCTACGAGCAGTACTTC. Protein product: CASSSHVYEQYF.

For the CDR3, the DNA is TGTGCCAGCAGTTTAGGGGACGGGAGCCCCTACGAGCAGTACTTC. Translation: CASSLGDGSPYEQYF. V gene TRBV12-3 or TRBV12-4 combines with J gene TRBJ2-7; a weak D match, TRBD2 (6 bases). The CDR3 contains 15 residues. V dropped 1 base and J dropped 2 bases, with 12 bases sitting between them.

The chain uses TRBV19 and TRBJ1-2; no definite D call. Trimming removed 6 bases from V and 4 bases from J, with 9 bases in between. The CDR3 has 12 residues. Germline CDR1 and CDR2: LNHDA and SQIVND (reference sequence). CDR3 nucleotides: TGTGCCAGTAGGTCGGGAGGCTATGGCTACACCTTC. Its translation is CASRSGGYGYTF.

CDR3 region: CASSFMGANNEQFF. The DNA of the CDR3 is TGTGCCAGCAGCTTTATGGGAGCCAACAATGAGCAGTTCTTC. This chain joins TRBV11-3 and TRBJ2-1, with TRBD2 as a possible D gene (5 bases). Germline CDR1 SGHNT, CDR2 YENEEA. The CDR3 totals 14 residues. The ends were cut back, 3 bases at V and 5 bases at J, with 11 bases in the middle.

V and J are TRBV27 and TRBJ2-1, with a tentative D call TRBD2 (6 bases). The CDR3 runs 13 residues. CDR1 and CDR2 (germline): MNHEY, SMNVEV (reference sequence). Trimming pared 1 base from V and 15 bases from J, leaving 16 bases between. Here the CDR3 DNA reads TGTGCCAGCAGTTTATTGGGGACTCGTGCGACGTTCTTC. This sequence encodes CASSLLGTRATFF.

This clonotype has a count of ten or more. The chain links TRBV5-1 to TRBJ2-5; no clear D gene. The germline V gene has CDR1 SGHRS and CDR2 YFSETQ. V gave up 7 bases and J gave up 2 bases, with 9 bases separating them. This CDR3 has 12 residues. The CDR3 is CASRVDQETQYF. Written as DNA, the CDR3 is TGCGCCAGCCGGGTCGATCAAGAGACCCAGTACTTC.

This clonotype turned up a few times. The chain recombines TRBV5-1 with TRBJ2-7; D gene ambiguous. V was cut by 0 bases and J by 9 bases, with 19 bases left in between. The CDR3 extends over 15 amino acids. Germline lookup yields CDR1 SGHRS and CDR2 YFSETQ. The CDR3 DNA reads TGCGCCAGCAGCTTGGCCGGCGTTGCGCGCAGCCGGCAGTACTTC. It codes for CASSLAGVARSRQYF. The variable domain in full, with the rest retrieved from reference TRBV5-1 and TRBJ2-7, is KAGVTQTPRYLIKTRGQQVTLSCSPISGHRSVSWYQQTPGQGLQFLFEYFSETQRNKGNFPGRFSGRQFSNSRSEMNVSTLELGDSALYLCASSLAGVARSRQYFGPGTRLTVT.

Concerning this clonotype itself: One junction end disagrees with the germline gene, perhaps due to a read error. CDR3 region: CASRGQGYEKRFF. The CDR3 DNA is TGTGCCAGCAGAGGACAGGGTTACGAAAAACGGTTTTTT. The gene calls are TRBV2 and TRBJ1-4; TRBD1 agrees at 8 bases. Germline V gene lookup returns CDR1 SNHLY and CDR2 FYNNEI. CDR3 length: 13 residues.

CDR3 bases: TGTGCCAGCAGCCAACAACCACCCAGACAGGGGGCGATCTCCTACGAGCAGTACTTC. It codes for CASSQQPPRQGAISYEQYF. V gene TRBV4-2 combines with J gene TRBJ2-7, with 10 bases matching TRBD1. This CDR3 spans 19 amino acids. Germline loops: CDR1 LGHNA, CDR2 YNFKEQ. The V gene end was trimmed by 2 bases and the J gene end by 0 bases; junction bases not matched to a gene: 13.

This clonotype was counted a few times. The J gene is TRBJ2-3, the V gene TRBV7-8; maybe TRBD2 (6 bases). CDR1 and CDR2 from the germline V gene are SGHVS and FQNEAQ. The CDR3 loop spans 15 amino acids. V lost 6 bases and J 8 bases, leaving 21 bases between the germline ends. CDR3 sequence reads: CASSTPGTSHLTQYF. CDR3 in DNA: TGTGCCAGCAGTACCCCCGGGACTTCTCATCTTACGCAGTATTTT. Together with reference TRBV7-8 and TRBJ2-3, the CDR3 gives the full variable domain: GAGVSQSPRYKVAKRGQDVALRCDPISGHVSLFWYQQALGQGPEFLTYFQNEAQLDKSGLPSDRFFAERPEGSVSTLKIQRTQQEDSAVYLCASSTPGTSHLTQYFGPGTRLTVL.

The sample holds a few counts of this clonotype. The chain is built from TRBV20-1 and TRBJ2-1; a possible D gene is TRBD2 (7 bases). Trimming pared 3 bases from V and 2 bases from J, leaving 14 bases between. CDR1 DFQATT and CDR2 SNEGSKA come from the germline V gene (reference sequence). The length of the CDR3 is 15 residues. CDR3 protein: CSASGRGTTYNEQFF. CDR3 nucleotides: TGCAGTGCTAGCGGGCGGGGGACAACCTACAATGAGCAGTTCTTC.

The CDR3 spells CASSLGLTKQYF. The CDR3 DNA reads as TGTGCCAGCAGCTTAGGGCTAACCAAGCAGTACTTC. The chain recombines TRBV13 with TRBJ2-5; D is ambiguous. The germline V and J ends were trimmed by 0 bases and 11 bases, with 10 bases remaining between them. Looked up from germline, CDR1 is PRHDT and CDR2 is FYEKMQ (reference sequence). The length of the CDR3 is 12 residues.

This chain connects TRBV4-3 to TRBJ1-6; 8 bases are a match to TRBD1. The CDR3 has 17 amino acids. V gave up 4 bases and J gave up 3 bases; unmatched junction bases: 8. Germline V lookup: CDR1 LGHNA, CDR2 YSLEER. The CDR3 bases are TGCGCCAGCAGCCTACAGCAGGGGGCCGGCTATAATTCACCCCTCCACTTT. Residues: CASSLQQGAGYNSPLHF.

This clonotype was picked up a small number of times. The chain joins TRBV6-6 to TRBJ2-5, with 9 bases matching TRBD1. Germline V gene lookup returns CDR1 MNHNY and CDR2 SVGAGI (reference sequence). CDR3 length equals 16 residues. With V trimmed by 4 bases and J by 5 bases, 11 bases remained unmatched. CDR3 sequence reads: CASSSPDRGRMETQYF. The CDR3 DNA reads TGTGCCAGCAGTTCCCCCGACAGGGGGAGGATGGAGACCCAGTACTTC.

This rearrangement joins TRBV7-2 to TRBJ1-3; possibly TRBD1 for D (5 bases). Germline values: CDR1 SGHTA, CDR2 FQGNSA. The CDR3 contains 14 residues. V was cut by 5 bases and J by 3 bases, with 11 bases left in between. CDR3 region: CASSTQGVGNTIYF. The CDR3, as DNA: TGTGCCAGCAGCACCCAGGGAGTTGGAAACACCATATATTTT.

This clonotype was seen more than once but under ten times. The genes are TRBV28 and TRBJ2-4, with D possibly TRBD1 on 6 matching bases. Trimming pared 2 bases from V and 13 bases from J, leaving 18 bases between. Germline loops: CDR1 MDHEN, CDR2 SYDVKM. The CDR3 runs to 14 residues. The CDR3 sequence: CASSLVQAGAVQYF. CDR3 DNA sequence: TGTGCCAGCAGTTTAGTTCAGGCAGGGGCAGTACAGTACTTC.

CDR3 sequence reads: CASSYSGVDEKLFF. CDR3 nucleotides: TGTGCCAGCAGTTACTCTGGGGTGGATGAAAAACTGTTTTTT. The chain uses TRBV6-6 and TRBJ1-4; D unresolved. V lost 0 bases, J lost 6 bases, and 8 bases lay in between. Germline values: CDR1 MNHNY, CDR2 SVGAGI (reference sequence). The CDR3 has 14 amino acids.

The J gene is TRBJ1-1, the V gene TRBV29-1; 9 positions match TRBD1. CDR1 SQVTM and CDR2 ANQGSEA come from the germline V gene. V lost 4 bases and J lost 0; bases outside the gene matches: 12. There are 17 residues in the CDR3. This CDR3 is CSVGARTGATLNTEAFF. CDR3 sequence (DNA): TGCAGCGTTGGCGCTAGGACAGGGGCCACCTTGAACACTGAAGCTTTCTTT.